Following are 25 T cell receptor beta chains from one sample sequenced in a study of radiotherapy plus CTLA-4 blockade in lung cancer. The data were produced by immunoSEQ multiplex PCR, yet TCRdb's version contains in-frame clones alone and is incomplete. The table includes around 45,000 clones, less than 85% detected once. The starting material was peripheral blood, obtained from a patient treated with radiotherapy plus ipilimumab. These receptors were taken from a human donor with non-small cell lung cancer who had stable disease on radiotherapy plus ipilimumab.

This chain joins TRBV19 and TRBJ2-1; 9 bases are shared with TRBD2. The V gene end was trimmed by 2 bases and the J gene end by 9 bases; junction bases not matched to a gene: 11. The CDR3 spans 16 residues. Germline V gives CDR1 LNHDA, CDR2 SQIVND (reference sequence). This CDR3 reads CASSISAGGNWAEQFF. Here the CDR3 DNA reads TGTGCCAGTAGTATATCGGCGGGGGGGAACTGGGCTGAGCAGTTCTTC. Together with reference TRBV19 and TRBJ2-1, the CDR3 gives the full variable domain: DGGITQSPKYLFRKEGQNVTLSCEQNLNHDAMYWYRQDPGQGLRLIYYSQIVNDFQKGDIAEGYSVSREKKESFPLTVTSAQKNPTAFYLCASSISAGGNWAEQFFGPGTRLTVL.

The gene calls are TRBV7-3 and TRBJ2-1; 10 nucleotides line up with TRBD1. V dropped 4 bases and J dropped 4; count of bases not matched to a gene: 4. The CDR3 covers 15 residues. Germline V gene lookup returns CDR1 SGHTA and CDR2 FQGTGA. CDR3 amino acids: CASSSEGQGYNEQFF. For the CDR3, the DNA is TGTGCCAGCAGCTCAGAGGGACAGGGGTACAATGAGCAGTTCTTC.

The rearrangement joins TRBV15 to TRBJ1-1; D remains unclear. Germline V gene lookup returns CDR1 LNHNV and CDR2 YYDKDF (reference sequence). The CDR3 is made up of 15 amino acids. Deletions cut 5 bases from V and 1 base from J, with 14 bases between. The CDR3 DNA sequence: TGTGCCACCAGCCGTAGACACCCGGGGAACACTGAAGCTTTCTTT. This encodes CATSRRHPGNTEAFF.

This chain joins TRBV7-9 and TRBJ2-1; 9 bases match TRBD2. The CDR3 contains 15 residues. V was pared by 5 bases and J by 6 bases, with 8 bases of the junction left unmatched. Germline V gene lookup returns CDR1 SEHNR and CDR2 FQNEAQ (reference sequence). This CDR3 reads CASSIAGTSSNEQFF. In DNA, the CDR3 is TGTGCCAGCAGCATCGCGGGGACTAGCAGCAATGAGCAGTTCTTC.

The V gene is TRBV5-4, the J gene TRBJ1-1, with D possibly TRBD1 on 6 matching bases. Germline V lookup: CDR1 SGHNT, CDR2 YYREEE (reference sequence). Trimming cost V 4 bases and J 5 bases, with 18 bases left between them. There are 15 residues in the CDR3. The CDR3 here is CASSTRGGARTEAFF. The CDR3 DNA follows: TGTGCCAGCAGCACGCGAGGGGGGGCGCGGACTGAAGCTTTCTTT.

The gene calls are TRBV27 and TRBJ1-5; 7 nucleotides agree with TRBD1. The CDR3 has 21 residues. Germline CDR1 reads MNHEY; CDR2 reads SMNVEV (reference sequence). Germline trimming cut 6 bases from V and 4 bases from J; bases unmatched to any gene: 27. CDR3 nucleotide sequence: TGTGCCAGCAGCCGAATGCCGGGACAGCGCGGGCGAGGCAAGGGGAATCAGCCCCAGCATTTT. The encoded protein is CASSRMPGQRGRGKGNQPQHF.

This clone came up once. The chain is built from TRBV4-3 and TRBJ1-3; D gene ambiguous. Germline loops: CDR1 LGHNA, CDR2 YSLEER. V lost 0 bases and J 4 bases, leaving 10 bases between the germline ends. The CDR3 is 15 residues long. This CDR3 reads CASSQDASTGNTIYF. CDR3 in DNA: TGCGCCAGCAGCCAAGACGCATCCACAGGAAACACCATATATTTT.

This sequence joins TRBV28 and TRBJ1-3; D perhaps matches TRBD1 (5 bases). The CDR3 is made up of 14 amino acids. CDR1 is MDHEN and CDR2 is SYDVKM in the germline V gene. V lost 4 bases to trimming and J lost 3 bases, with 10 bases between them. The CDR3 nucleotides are TGTGCCAGCAGTTCAGGCAGGGTTGGAAACACCATATATTTT. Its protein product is CASSSGRVGNTIYF.

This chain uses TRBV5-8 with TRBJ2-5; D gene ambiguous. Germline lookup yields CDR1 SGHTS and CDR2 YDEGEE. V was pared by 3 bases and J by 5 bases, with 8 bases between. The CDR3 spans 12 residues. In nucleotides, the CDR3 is TGTGCCAGCAGCTGGCCCAGGGAGACCCAGTACTTC. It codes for CASSWPRETQYF.

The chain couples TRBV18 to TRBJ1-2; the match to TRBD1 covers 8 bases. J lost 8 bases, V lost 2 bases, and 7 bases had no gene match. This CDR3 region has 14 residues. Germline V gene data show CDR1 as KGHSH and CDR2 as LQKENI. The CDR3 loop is CASSPLTGEGGYTF. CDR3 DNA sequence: TGTGCCAGCTCACCATTGACAGGGGAAGGCGGCTACACCTTC.

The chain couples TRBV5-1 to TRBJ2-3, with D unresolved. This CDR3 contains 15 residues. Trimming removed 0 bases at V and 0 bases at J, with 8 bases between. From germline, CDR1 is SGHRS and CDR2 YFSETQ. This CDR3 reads CASSLAGKSTDTQYF. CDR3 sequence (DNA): TGCGCCAGCAGCTTGGCCGGAAAAAGCACAGATACGCAGTATTTT.

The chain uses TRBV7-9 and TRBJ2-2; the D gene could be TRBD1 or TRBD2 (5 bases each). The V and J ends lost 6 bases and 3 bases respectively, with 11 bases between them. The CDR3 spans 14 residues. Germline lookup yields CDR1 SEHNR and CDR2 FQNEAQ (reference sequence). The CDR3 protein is CASRWDLHTGELFF. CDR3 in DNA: TGTGCCAGCAGATGGGACCTACACACCGGGGAGCTGTTTTTT.

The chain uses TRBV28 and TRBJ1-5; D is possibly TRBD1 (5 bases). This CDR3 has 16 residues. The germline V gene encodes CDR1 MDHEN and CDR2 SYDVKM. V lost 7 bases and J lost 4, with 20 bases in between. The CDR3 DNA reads TGTGCCAGCATTGGGGGGGGAGGGTCCCTGAATCAGCCCCAGCATTTT. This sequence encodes CASIGGGGSLNQPQHF.

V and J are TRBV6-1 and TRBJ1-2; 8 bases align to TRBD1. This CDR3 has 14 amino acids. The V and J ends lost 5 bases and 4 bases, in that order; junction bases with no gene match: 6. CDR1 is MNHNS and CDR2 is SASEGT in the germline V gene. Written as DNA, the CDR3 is TGTGCCAGCAGTTCCGGACAGGGAAGCTATGGCTACACCTTC. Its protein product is CASSSGQGSYGYTF.

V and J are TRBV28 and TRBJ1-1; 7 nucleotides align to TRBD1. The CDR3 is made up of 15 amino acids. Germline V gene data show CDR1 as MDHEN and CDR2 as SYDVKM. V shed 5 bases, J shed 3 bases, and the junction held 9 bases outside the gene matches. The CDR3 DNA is TGTGCCAGCAGTCCTTCGACAGGGAAGTACACTGAAGCTTTCTTT. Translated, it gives CASSPSTGKYTEAFF.

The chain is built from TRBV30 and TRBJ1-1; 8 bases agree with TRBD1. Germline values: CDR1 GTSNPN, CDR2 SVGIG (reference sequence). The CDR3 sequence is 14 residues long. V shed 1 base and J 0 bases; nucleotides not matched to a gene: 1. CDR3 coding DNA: TGTGCCTGGAGTGCGGACAGGGTGAACACTGAAGCTTTCTTT. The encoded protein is CAWSADRVNTEAFF.

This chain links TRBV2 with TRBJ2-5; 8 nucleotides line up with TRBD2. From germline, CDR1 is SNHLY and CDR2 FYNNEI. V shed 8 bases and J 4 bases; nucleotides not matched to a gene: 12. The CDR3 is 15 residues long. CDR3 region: CASPTGPGGPETQYF. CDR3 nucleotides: TGTGCCAGCCCCACGGGGCCGGGAGGGCCAGAGACCCAGTACTTC.

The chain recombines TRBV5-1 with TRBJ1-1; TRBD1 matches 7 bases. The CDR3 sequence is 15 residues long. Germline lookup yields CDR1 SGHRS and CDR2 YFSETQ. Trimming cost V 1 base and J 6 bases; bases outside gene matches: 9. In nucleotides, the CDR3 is TGCGCCAGCAGCTTGATTGATGAGGGGGCGGCTGAAGCTTTCTTT. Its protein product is CASSLIDEGAAEAFF. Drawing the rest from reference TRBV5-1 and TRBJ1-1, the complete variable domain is KAGVTQTPRYLIKTRGQQVTLSCSPISGHRSVSWYQQTPGQGLQFLFEYFSETQRNKGNFPGRFSGRQFSNSRSEMNVSTLELGDSALYLCASSLIDEGAAEAFFGQGTRLTVV.

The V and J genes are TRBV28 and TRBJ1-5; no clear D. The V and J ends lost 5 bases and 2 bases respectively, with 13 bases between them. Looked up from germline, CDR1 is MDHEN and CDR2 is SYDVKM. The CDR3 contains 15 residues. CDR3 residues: CASSTSAKGNQPQHF. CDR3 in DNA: TGTGCCAGCAGTACCAGCGCGAAGGGCAATCAGCCCCAGCATTTT.

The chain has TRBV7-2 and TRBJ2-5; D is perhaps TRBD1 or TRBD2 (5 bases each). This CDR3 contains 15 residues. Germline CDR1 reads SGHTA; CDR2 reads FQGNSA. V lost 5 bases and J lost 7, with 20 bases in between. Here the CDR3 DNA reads TGTGCCAGCAGCCCAGGGCGGACTTCCCTGGGGACCCAGTACTTC. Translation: CASSPGRTSLGTQYF.

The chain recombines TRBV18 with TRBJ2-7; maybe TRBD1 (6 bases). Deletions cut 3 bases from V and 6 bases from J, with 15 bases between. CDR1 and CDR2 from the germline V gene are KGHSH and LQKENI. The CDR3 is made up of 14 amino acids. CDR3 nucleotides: TGTGCCAGCTCACCGGTACAGGGCTTGGGCGAGCAGTACTTC. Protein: CASSPVQGLGEQYF.

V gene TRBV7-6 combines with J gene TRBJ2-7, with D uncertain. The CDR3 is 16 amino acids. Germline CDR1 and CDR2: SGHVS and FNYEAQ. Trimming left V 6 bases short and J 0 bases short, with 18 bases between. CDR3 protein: CASSRDLATFSYEQYF. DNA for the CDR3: TGTGCCAGCAGTCGAGACTTAGCTACCTTCTCCTACGAGCAGTACTTC.

The CDR3 region has the DNA TGTGCCAGCAGCCCGGGCCCTACGAACACCGGGGAGCTGTTTTTT. It codes for CASSPGPTNTGELFF. The V and J genes are TRBV5-8 and TRBJ2-2; no clear D gene. This CDR3 is built from 15 residues. CDR1 is SGHTS, CDR2 YDEGEE, per germline. V lost 4 bases, J lost 0 bases, and 10 bases lay in between. The full variable domain, with the rest looked up from reference TRBV5-8 and TRBJ2-2, is EAGVTQSPTHLIKTRGQQATLRCSPISGHTSVYWYQQALGLGLQFLLWYDEGEERNRGNFPPRFSGRQFPNYSSELNVNALELEDSALYLCASSPGPTNTGELFFGEGSRLTVL.

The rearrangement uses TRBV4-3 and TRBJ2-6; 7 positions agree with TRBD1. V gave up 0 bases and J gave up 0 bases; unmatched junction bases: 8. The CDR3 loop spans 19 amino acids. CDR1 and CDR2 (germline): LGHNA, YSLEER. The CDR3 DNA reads TGCGCCAGCAGCCAAGAAGGGATAGGGGGCTTCTCTGGGGCCAACGTCCTGACTTTC. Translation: CASSQEGIGGFSGANVLTF.

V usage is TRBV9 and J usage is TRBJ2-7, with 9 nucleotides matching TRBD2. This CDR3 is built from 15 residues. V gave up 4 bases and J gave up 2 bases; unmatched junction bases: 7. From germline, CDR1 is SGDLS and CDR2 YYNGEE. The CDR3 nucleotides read TGTGCCAGCAGCCTAGGACTAGCGAACACCTACGAGCAGTACTTC. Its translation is CASSLGLANTYEQYF.